What follows describes a single TCR beta chain. The target antigen is unknown. The library gave individual cDNA molecules unique molecular identifiers. TCRdb ran MiXCR on the RACE reads and lists one entry per CDR3 protein. The table records tens of thousands of distinct CDR3 sequences, 32% of them present only once. This sample's time point: patch test 1, 2 weeks after DPC sensitization. As for treatment: therapeutic diphenylcyclopropenone sensitization with weekly scalp DPC. Deletions cut 5 bases from V and 3 bases from J, with 5 bases between. Per germline, CDR1 SEHNR and CDR2 FQNEAQ (reference sequence). The CDR3 runs to 11 residues. This entry belongs to a study of human T cells and chemical hapten exposure. The wider study: Upper inner arm skin measuring roughly 2 cm by roughly 2 cm received 2% DPC for sensitization. The study patch tested 0.01% DPC on the upper back and read results at 6 days.

Study-wide results and caveats: Alopecia affected the donors, so their immune response may differ from healthy people's.

The genes are TRBV7-9 and TRBJ2-7; no clear D. Sequences were derived from whole blood, sampled in connection with sensitization to the hapten diphenylcyclopropenone (DPC). This TCR derives from a man aged 40-55 years with alopecia areata. Some clones in this sample may be carry-over from other donors' samples. Written as DNA, the CDR3 is TGTGCCAGCAGCCCCAGCTACGAGCAGTACTTC. It codes for CASSPSYEQYF. Looking up the rest from reference TRBV7-9 and TRBJ2-7 gives the full variable domain: DTGVSQNPRHKITKRGQNVTFRCDPISEHNRLYWYRQTLGQGPEFLTYFQNEAQLEKSRLLSDRFSAERPKGSFSTLEIQRTEQGDSAMYLCASSPSYEQYFGPGTRLTVT.